These T cell receptor beta chains were read from a single sample in a study of blood T cell repertoires in COVID-19. Libraries were prepared by immunoSEQ multiplex PCR; TCRdb keeps only in-frame clonotypes and omits some of them. The repertoire includes some 60,000 clones, roughly 85% of them detected once, and about 18% sits in the top ten. Sequencing was done on a sample of peripheral blood. All receptors derive from a human donor in a cohort sampled during active COVID-19. Both conserved end residues are part of each CDR3. D genes are given only for firm matches. Size values are once, few and many counts, or a class for expanded clones, and some rows have none.

TRBJ2-6,TRBV6-5,few,-,CASRYSGANVLTF,TGTGCCAGCAGGTACTCTGGGGCCAACGTCCTGACTTTC
TRBJ1-4,TRBV7-2,-,-,CASSLSSSAEKLFF,TGTGCCAGCAGCTTAAGTTCCAGCGCTGAAAAACTGTTTTTT
TRBJ2-5,TRBV3-1/TRBV3-2,-,-,CASTSLLKETQYF,TGTGCCAGCACCTCACTTCTCAAGGAGACCCAGTACTTC
TRBJ2-3,TRBV30,once,-,CAWSVGQGPTDTQYF,TGTGCCTGGAGTGTGGGTCAGGGCCCTACAGATACGCAGTATTTT
TRBJ2-1,TRBV18,-,TRBD2,CASSPSGTSGGAYGEQFF,TGTGCCAGCTCACCAAGCGGGACTAGCGGGGGGGCCTATGGTGAGCAGTTCTTC
TRBJ2-5,TRBV4-1,-,TRBD1,CASSRTGQGITETQYF,TGCGCCAGCAGCCGCACGGGACAGGGGATCACGGAGACCCAGTACTTC
TRBJ2-5,TRBV11-2,-,-,CASSRGGINQETQYF,TGTGCCAGCAGCCGGGGCGGGATCAACCAAGAGACCCAGTACTTC
TRBJ2-5,TRBV11-3,once,TRBD2,CASSALTSGQETQYF,TGTGCCAGCAGCGCACTCACTAGCGGACAAGAGACCCAGTACTTC
TRBJ2-7,TRBV7-2,-,TRBD1,CASSRYETGGYEQYF,TGTGCCAGCAGCCGTTACGAGACAGGGGGCTACGAGCAGTACTTC
TRBJ1-2,TRBV2,once,TRBD1,CASSPGTGGGDGYTF,TGTGCCAGCAGCCCAGGGACAGGGGGCGGTGATGGCTACACCTTC
TRBJ1-3,TRBV9,-,-,CASSVVPSGGGGNTIYF,TGTGCCAGCAGCGTAGTCCCTTCCGGGGGAGGTGGAAACACCATATATTTT
TRBJ2-7,TRBV11-2,-,-,CASTSGESYEQYF,TGTGCCAGCACCTCAGGGGAGAGCTACGAGCAGTACTTC
TRBJ2-3,TRBV18,-,-,CASSPPLPSTDTQYF,TGTGCCAGCTCACCTCCCCTCCCTAGCACAGATACGCAGTATTTT
TRBJ1-5,TRBV19,-,TRBD1,CASSIETGGQSAQHF,TGTGCCAGTAGTATAGAAACAGGGGGTCAGTCAGCCCAGCATTTT
TRBJ1-2,TRBV4-1,-,TRBD1,CASSQGGDRVYGYTF,TGCGCCAGCAGCCAAGGGGGGGACAGAGTCTATGGCTACACCTTC
TRBJ1-5,TRBV11-2,-,-,CASTQGRGPQHF,TGTGCCAGCACCCAGGGGAGGGGTCCCCAGCATTTT
TRBJ1-2,TRBV27,-,-,CASSLKTAANYGYTF,TGTGCCAGCAGTCTCAAGACAGCAGCTAACTATGGCTACACCTTC
TRBJ2-5,TRBV28,-,-,CASSLIGAGETQYF,TGTGCCAGCAGTTTGATAGGGGCTGGGGAGACCCAGTACTTC
TRBJ2-7,TRBV11-2,-,-,CASSQTDSTLRQYF,TGTGCCAGCAGCCAGACAGATTCTACCTTGAGGCAGTACTTC
TRBJ2-3,TRBV27,-,-,CASSRGVSSTSTDTQYF,TGTGCCAGCAGCAGGGGGGTTTCAAGTACGAGCACAGATACGCAGTATTTT
TRBJ2-7,TRBV18,-,TRBD2,CASSGGTTSYEQYF,TGTGCCAGCTCAGGGGGGACTACCTCCTACGAGCAGTACTTC
TRBJ2-7,TRBV10-2,-,-,CASIADRTASYEQYF,TGCGCCAGCATCGCCGACAGGACAGCCTCCTACGAGCAGTACTTC
TRBJ1-5,TRBV4-3,-,TRBD1,CASSQDFPGGHQPQHF,TGCGCCAGCAGCCAAGATTTCCCAGGGGGGCATCAGCCCCAGCATTTT
TRBJ2-1,TRBV19,-,-,CASTRTTYNEQFF,TGTGCCAGTACAAGGACTACCTACAATGAGCAGTTCTTC
TRBJ1-3,TRBV20-1,-,-,CSASDRNTIYF,TGCAGTGCTAGCGACAGAAACACCATATATTTT
TRBJ1-5,TRBV7-6,-,-,CASSAGQFNQPQHF,TGTGCCAGCAGCGCTGGACAGTTCAATCAGCCCCAGCATTTT
TRBJ2-2,TRBV7-9,-,TRBD1,CASSLQGVTGELFF,TGTGCCAGCAGCTTACAGGGGGTTACCGGGGAGCTGTTTTTT
TRBJ1-2,TRBV27,-,-,CASTKRSAAGGSYGYTF,TGTGCCAGCACCAAAAGAAGTGCCGCGGGCGGAAGCTATGGCTACACCTTC
TRBJ1-4,TRBV10-3,-,-,CAISESTATETKLFF,TGTGCCATCAGTGAGTCGACAGCTACTGAGACAAAACTGTTTTTT
TRBJ2-1,TRBV6-5,-,TRBD1,CASSFRDRGGYEQFF,TGTGCCAGTAGTTTCCGGGACAGGGGGGGGTATGAGCAGTTCTTC
TRBJ2-7,TRBV19,-,-,CATSGGAYEQYF,TGTGCCACTTCCGGCGGGGCCTACGAGCAGTACTTC
TRBJ1-2,TRBV5-6,-,-,CASSLSGPRTNYGYTF,TGTGCCAGCAGCCTCTCAGGGCCCCGGACTAACTATGGCTACACCTTC
TRBJ2-3,TRBV27,-,TRBD1,CASRTGGTDTQYF,TGTGCCAGCAGAACAGGGGGCACAGATACGCAGTATTTT
TRBJ2-1,TRBV24-1,-,TRBD1,CATSDTPGQVQFF,TGTGCCACCAGTGACACCCCTGGACAGGTACAGTTCTTC
TRBJ1-1,TRBV30,-,-,CAWSGGGGAEAFF,TGTGCCTGGAGTGGGGGTGGAGGGGCTGAAGCTTTCTTT
TRBJ2-4,TRBV3-1/TRBV3-2,-,-,CASSQDPRVQYF,TGTGCCAGCAGCCAAGATCCGAGGGTCCAGTACTTC
TRBJ1-1,TRBV5-1,-,-,CASSLRQTNTEAFF,TGCGCCAGCAGTTTGCGACAGACGAACACTGAAGCTTTCTTT
TRBJ2-1,TRBV19,-,TRBD2,CASSGASGGALEQFF,TGTGCCAGTAGTGGGGCTAGCGGGGGGGCGTTGGAGCAGTTCTTC
TRBJ2-5,TRBV29-1,-,TRBD2,CSVTGLAGGLETQYF,TGCAGCGTGACCGGACTAGCGGGGGGGTTAGAGACCCAGTACTTC
TRBJ2-7,TRBV6-2/TRBV6-3,-,-,CASSYENYEQYF,TGTGCCAGCAGTTACGAGAACTACGAGCAGTACTTC
TRBJ2-3,TRBV19,-,-,CASTPPGYTDTQYF,TGTGCCAGTACCCCCCCGGGATACACAGATACGCAGTATTTT
TRBJ1-5,TRBV4-2,-,-,CASSQGGGSHQPQHF,TGTGCCAGCAGCCAAGGTGGGGGGAGCCATCAGCCCCAGCATTTT